This TCR beta chain was identified in a study of T cell changes during pregnancy in multiple sclerosis. Clones were sequenced by immunoSEQ multiplex PCR, and TCRdb holds only the in-frame ones, with some missing. This sample has approximately 63,000 clones, with 93% found just once. The sample consisted of CD8+ T cells from peripheral blood mononuclear cells, taken in the third trimester of pregnancy. This TCR was recovered from a female donor with multiple sclerosis, enrolled in a pregnancy study.

CDR3: CASSLGTGRDAFF. For the CDR3, the DNA is TGTGCCAGCAGCTTGGGGACAGGGCGAGACGCTTTCTTT. V and J are TRBV11-3 and TRBJ1-1, with 9 bases identical to TRBD1. The germline gives CDR1 SGHNT, CDR2 YENEEA. Germline trimming cut 3 bases from V and 11 bases from J; bases unmatched to any gene: 7. The CDR3 covers 13 residues.